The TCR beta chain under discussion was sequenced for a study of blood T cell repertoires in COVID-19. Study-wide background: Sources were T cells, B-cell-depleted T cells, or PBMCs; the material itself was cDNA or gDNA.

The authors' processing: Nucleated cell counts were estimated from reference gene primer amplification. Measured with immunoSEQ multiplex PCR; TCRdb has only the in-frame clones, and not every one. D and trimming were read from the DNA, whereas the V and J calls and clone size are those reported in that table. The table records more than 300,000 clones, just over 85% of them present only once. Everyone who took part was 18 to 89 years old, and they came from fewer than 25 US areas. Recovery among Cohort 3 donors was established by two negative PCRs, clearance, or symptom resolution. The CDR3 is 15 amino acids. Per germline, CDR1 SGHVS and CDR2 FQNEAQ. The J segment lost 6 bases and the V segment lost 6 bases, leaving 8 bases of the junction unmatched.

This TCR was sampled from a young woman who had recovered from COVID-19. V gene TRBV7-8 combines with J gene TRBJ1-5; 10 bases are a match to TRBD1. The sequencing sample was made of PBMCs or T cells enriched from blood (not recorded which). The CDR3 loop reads CASSPDRGPGQPQHF. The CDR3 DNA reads TGTGCCAGCAGTCCTGACAGGGGGCCGGGTCAGCCCCAGCATTTT.